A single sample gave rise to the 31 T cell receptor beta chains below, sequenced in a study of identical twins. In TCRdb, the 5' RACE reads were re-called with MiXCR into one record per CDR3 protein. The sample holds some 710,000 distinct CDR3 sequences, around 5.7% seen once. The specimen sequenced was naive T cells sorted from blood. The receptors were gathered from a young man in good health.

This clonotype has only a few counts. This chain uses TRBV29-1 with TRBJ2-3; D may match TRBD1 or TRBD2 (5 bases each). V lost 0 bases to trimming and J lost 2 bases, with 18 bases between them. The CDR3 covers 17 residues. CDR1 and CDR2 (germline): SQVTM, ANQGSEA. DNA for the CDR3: TGCAGCGTTGAAGACAGGGACGAAAGGGCACACACAGATACGCAGTATTTT. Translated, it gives CSVEDRDERAHTDTQYF.

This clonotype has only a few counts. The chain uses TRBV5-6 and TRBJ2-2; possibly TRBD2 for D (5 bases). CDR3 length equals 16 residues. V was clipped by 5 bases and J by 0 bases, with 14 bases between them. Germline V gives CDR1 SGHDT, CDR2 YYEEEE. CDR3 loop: CASSPMVGANTGELFF. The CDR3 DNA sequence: TGTGCCAGCAGTCCCATGGTGGGAGCGAACACCGGGGAGCTGTTTTTT.

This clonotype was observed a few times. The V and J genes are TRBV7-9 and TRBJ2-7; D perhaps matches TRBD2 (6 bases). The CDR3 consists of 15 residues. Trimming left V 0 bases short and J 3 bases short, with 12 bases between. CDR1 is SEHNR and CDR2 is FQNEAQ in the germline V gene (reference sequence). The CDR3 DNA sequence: TGTGCCAGCAGCTTAGCGAAAAGGGAGGACTACGAGCAGTACTTC. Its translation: CASSLAKREDYEQYF.

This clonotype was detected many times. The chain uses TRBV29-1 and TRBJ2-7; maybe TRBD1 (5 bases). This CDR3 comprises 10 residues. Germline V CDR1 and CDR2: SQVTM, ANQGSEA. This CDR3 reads CSVKGYEQYF. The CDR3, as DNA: TGCAGTGTCAAGGGGTACGAGCAGTACTTC.

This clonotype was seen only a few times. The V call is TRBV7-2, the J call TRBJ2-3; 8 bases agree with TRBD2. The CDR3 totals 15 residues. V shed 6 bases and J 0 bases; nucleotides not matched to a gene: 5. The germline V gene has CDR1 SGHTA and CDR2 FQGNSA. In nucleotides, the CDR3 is TGTGCCAGCAGTATAGCGGGAACTAGCACAGATACGCAGTATTTT. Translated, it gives CASSIAGTSTDTQYF.

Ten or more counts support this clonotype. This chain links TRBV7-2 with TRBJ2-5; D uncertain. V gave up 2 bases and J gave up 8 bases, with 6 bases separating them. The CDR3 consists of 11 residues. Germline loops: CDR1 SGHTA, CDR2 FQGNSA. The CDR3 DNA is TGTGCCAGCAGCTTAAGATTCACCCAGTACTTC. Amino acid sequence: CASSLRFTQYF.

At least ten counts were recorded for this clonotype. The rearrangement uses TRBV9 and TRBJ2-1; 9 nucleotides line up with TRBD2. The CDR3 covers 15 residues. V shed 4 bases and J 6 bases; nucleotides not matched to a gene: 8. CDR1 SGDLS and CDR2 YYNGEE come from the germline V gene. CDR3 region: CASSRLGLAINEQFF. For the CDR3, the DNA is TGTGCCAGCAGCCGTTTGGGACTAGCAATCAATGAGCAGTTCTTC.

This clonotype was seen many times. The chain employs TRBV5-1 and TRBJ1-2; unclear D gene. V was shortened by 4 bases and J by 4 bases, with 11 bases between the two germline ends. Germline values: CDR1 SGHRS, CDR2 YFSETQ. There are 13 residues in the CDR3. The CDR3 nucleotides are TGCGCCAGCAGCCAGATAGTAGCCTATGGCTACACCTTC. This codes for CASSQIVAYGYTF.

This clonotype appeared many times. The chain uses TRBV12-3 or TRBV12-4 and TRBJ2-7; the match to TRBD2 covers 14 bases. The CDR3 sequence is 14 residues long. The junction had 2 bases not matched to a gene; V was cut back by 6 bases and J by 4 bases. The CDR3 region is CASSRLAGGYEQYF. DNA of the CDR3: TGTGCCAGCAGCCGACTAGCGGGAGGGTACGAGCAGTACTTC.

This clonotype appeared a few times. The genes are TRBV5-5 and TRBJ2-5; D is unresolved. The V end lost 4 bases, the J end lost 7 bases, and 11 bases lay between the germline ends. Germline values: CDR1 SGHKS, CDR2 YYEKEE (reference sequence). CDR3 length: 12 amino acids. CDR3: CASSIPGGTQYF. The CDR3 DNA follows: TGTGCCAGCAGCATACCGGGCGGGACCCAGTACTTC.

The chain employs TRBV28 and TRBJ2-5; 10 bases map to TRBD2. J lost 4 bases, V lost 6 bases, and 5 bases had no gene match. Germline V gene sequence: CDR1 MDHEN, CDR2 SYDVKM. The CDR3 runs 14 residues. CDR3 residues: CASRVLAGAETQYF. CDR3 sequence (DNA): TGTGCCAGCAGGGTTCTAGCGGGAGCAGAGACCCAGTACTTC.

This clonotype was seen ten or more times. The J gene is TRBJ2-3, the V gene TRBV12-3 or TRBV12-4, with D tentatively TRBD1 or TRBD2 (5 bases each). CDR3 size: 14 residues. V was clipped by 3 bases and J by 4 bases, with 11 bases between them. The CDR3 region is CASSFYGAADTQYF. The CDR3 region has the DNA TGTGCCAGCAGTTTTTACGGGGCGGCAGATACGCAGTATTTT.

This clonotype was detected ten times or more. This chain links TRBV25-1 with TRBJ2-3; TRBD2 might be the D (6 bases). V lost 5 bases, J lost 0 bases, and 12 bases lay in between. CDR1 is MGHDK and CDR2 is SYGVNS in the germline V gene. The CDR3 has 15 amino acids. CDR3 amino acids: CASSRSAGSTDTQYF. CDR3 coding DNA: TGTGCCAGCAGTCGTTCGGCGGGGAGCACAGATACGCAGTATTTT.

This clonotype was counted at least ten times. The CDR3 DNA is TGTGCCAGCTCACCAGGCACTGAGGGAAACACCATATATTTT. The encoded protein is CASSPGTEGNTIYF. This chain links TRBV18 with TRBJ1-3; D uncertain. Germline V gene data show CDR1 as KGHSH and CDR2 as LQKENI. The V end was cut by 2 bases, the J end by 4 bases, with 9 bases between. This CDR3 region has 14 residues.

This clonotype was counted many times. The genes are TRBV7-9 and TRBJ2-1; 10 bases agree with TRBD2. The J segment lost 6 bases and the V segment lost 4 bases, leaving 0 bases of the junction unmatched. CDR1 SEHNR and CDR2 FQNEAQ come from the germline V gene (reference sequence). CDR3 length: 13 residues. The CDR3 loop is CASSSSGSNEQFF. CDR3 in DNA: TGTGCCAGCAGCTCTAGCGGGAGCAATGAGCAGTTCTTC.

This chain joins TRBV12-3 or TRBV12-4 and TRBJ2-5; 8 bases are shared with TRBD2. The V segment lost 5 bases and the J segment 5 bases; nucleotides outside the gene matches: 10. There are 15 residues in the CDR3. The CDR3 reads CASSPPREGGETQYF. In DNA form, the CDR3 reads TGTGCCAGCAGTCCCCCACGGGAGGGGGGCGAGACCCAGTACTTC.

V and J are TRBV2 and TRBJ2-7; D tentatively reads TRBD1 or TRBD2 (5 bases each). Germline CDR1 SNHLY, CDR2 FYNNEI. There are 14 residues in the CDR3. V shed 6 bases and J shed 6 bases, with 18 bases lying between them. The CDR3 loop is CASRGTSAPGEQYF. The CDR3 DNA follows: TGTGCCAGCAGGGGGACGTCGGCCCCTGGCGAGCAGTACTTC. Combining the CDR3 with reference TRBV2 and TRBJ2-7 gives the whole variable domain EPEVTQTPSHQVTQMGQEVILRCVPISNHLYFYWYRQILGQKVEFLVSFYNNEISEKSEIFDDQFSVERPDGSNFTLKIRSTKLEDSAMYFCASRGTSAPGEQYFGPGTRLTVT.

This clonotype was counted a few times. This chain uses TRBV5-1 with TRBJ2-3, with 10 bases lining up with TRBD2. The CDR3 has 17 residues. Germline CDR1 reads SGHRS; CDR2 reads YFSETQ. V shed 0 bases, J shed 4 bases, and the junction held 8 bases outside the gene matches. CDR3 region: CASSLDASGRGADTQYF. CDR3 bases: TGCGCCAGCAGCTTGGATGCTAGCGGGAGAGGGGCAGATACGCAGTATTTT.

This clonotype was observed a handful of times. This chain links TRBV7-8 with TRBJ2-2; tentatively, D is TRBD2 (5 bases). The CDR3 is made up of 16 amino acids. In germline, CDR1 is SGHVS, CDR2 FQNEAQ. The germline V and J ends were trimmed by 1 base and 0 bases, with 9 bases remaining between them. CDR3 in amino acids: CASSLGVGANTGELFF. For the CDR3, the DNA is TGTGCCAGCAGCTTAGGTGTCGGGGCGAACACCGGGGAGCTGTTTTTT.

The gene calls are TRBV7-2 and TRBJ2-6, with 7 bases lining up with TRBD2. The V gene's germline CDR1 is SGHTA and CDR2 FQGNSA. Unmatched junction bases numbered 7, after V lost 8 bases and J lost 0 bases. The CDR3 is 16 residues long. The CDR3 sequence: CASLMGGGSGANVLTF. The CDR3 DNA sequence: TGTGCCAGCCTCATGGGCGGGGGCTCTGGGGCCAACGTCCTGACTTTC.

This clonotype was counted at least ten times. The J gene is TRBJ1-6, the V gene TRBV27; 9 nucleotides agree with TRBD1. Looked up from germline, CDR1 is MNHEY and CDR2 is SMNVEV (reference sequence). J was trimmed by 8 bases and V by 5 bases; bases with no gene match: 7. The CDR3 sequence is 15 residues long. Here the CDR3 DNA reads TGTGCCAGCAGTAGGGACAGGGAATGGGATTCACCCCTCCACTTT. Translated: CASSRDREWDSPLHF.

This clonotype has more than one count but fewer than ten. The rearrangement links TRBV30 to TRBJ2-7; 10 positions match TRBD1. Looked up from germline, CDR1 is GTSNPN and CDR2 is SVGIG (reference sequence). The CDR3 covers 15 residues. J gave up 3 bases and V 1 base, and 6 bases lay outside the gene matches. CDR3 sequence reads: CAWSGDRGQDYEQYF. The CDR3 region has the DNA TGTGCCTGGAGTGGAGACAGGGGGCAGGACTACGAGCAGTACTTC.

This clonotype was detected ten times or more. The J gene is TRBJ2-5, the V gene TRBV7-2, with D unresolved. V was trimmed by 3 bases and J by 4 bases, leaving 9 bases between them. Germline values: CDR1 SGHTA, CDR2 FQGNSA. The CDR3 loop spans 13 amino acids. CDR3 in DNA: TGTGCCAGCAGCTTGGTACTCTTAGAGACCCAGTACTTC. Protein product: CASSLVLLETQYF.

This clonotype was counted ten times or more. CDR3 residues: CASSQILDNEQFF. CDR3 sequence (DNA): TGTGCCAGCAGCCAGATACTAGATAATGAGCAGTTCTTC. The chain couples TRBV3-1 to TRBJ2-1; tentatively, D is TRBD2 (5 bases). V was pared by 3 bases and J by 7 bases, with 10 bases between. This CDR3 has 13 amino acids. Germline-derived CDR1 and CDR2 are LGHDT and YNNKEL (reference sequence).

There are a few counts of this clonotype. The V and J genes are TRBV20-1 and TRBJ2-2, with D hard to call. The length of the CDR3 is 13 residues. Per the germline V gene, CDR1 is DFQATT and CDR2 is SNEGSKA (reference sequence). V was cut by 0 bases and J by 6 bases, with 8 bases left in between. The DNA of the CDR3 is TGCAGTGCTAGAGAATCGAAGGCCGGGGAGCTGTTTTTT. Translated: CSARESKAGELFF.

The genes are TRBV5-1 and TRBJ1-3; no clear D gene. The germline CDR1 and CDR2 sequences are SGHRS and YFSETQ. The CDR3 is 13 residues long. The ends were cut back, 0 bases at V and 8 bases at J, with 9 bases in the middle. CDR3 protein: CASSLVGEDTIYF. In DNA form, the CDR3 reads TGCGCCAGCAGCTTGGTTGGGGAGGACACCATATATTTT. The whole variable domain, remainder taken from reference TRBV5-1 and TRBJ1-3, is KAGVTQTPRYLIKTRGQQVTLSCSPISGHRSVSWYQQTPGQGLQFLFEYFSETQRNKGNFPGRFSGRQFSNSRSEMNVSTLELGDSALYLCASSLVGEDTIYFGEGSWLTVV.

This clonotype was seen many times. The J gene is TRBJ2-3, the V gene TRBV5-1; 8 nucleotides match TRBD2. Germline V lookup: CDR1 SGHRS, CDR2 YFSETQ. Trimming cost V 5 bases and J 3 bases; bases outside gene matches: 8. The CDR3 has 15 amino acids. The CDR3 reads CASSWSGRSTDTQYF. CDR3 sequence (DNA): TGCGCCAGCAGTTGGAGCGGGAGATCTACAGATACGCAGTATTTT.

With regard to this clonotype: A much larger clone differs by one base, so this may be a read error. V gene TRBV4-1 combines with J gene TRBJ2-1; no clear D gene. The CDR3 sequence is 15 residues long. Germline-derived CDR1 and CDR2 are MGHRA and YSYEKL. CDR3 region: CARSHLVIPVNEQFF. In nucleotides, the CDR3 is TGCGCCCGCAGCCATCTAGTGATTCCCGTCAATGAGCAGTTCTTC.

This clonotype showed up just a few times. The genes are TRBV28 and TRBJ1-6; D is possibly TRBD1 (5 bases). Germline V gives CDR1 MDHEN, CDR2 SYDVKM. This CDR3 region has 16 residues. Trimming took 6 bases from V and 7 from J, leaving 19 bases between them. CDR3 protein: CASRTTGWGENSPLHF. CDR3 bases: TGTGCCAGCAGGACGACTGGTTGGGGGGAAAATTCACCCCTCCACTTT.

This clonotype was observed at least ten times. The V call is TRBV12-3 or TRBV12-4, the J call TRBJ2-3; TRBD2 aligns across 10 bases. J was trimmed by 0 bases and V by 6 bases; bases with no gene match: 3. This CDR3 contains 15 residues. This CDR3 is CASSRTSGSTDTQYF. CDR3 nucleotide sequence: TGTGCCAGCAGCCGGACTAGCGGAAGCACAGATACGCAGTATTTT.

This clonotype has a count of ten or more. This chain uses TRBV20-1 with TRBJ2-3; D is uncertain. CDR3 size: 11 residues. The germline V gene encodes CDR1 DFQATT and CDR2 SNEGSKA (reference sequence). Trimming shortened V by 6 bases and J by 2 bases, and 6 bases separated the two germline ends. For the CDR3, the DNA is TGCAGTGCACCCCACACAGATACGCAGTATTTT. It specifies CSAPHTDTQYF.